A selection of T cell receptor beta chains follows, all from one sample in a study of blood T cell repertoires in COVID-19. This table comes from immunoSEQ multiplex PCR, and its TCRdb copy is limited to in-frame clones, with some not included. The table has 13,000 or so clones, around 90% seen once. The sample was peripheral blood. Every receptor here comes from a human donor in a cohort sampled during active COVID-19. The CDR3 runs from the conserved cysteine through the conserved F or W. The D gene is left open where the match is weak. Not all rows give a size; the values are once, few, many and, for expanded clones, a class.

.,TRBV27,TRBJ2-7,15,.,TGTGCCAGCAGTCCGGGCCGGGAATACTCCTACGAGCAGTACTTC,CASSPGREYSYEQYF
.,TRBV10-3,TRBJ2-1,15,.,TGTGCCATCAGTGGTGGGGGGGCCTCCTACAATGAGCAGTTCTTC,CAISGGGASYNEQFF
.,TRBV25-1,TRBJ1-6,13,.,TGTGCCAGCAACAATGAAGGGGCTTCACCCCTCCACTTT,CASNNEGASPLHF
TRBD1,TRBV10-3,TRBJ2-7,14,.,TGTGCCACCAAAAGAGGGACAGGGGCAGGAGAGCAGTACTTC,CATKRGTGAGEQYF
TRBD2,TRBV27,TRBJ2-7,14,.,TGTGCCAGCAGTTTAACTAGCGGGAGCTACGAGCAGTACTTC,CASSLTSGSYEQYF
.,TRBV10-3,TRBJ1-4,14,.,TGTGCCATCAGTTCTATAGCAACTAATGAAAAACTGTTTTTT,CAISSIATNEKLFF
TRBD1,TRBV3-1/TRBV3-2,TRBJ2-7,15,.,TGTGCCAGCAGCCAAGGGGCAGGGGGCAGATACGAGCAGTACTTC,CASSQGAGGRYEQYF
TRBD2,TRBV5-1,TRBJ2-5,18,.,TGCGCCAGCAGCTTAGCCGGGACTAGCGTGACGATTGGGGAGACCCAGTACTTC,CASSLAGTSVTIGETQYF
.,TRBV4-1,TRBJ2-7,13,.,TGCGCCAGCAGCCCAGGACTGTTCTACGAGCAGTACTTC,CASSPGLFYEQYF
TRBD1,TRBV29-1,TRBJ2-1,16,.,TGCAGCGTTGAGGGAGACAGGGTACTCTCCTACAATGAGCAGTTCTTC,CSVEGDRVLSYNEQFF
TRBD1,TRBV19,TRBJ2-3,15,once,TGTGCCAGTAGTATAGCGACAGGGCCCTCAGATACGCAGTATTTT,CASSIATGPSDTQYF
.,TRBV4-1,TRBJ1-5,14,few,TGCGCCAGCAGTCCCGGGACACCTTATCAGCCCCAGCATTTT,CASSPGTPYQPQHF
.,TRBV5-1,TRBJ1-2,12,.,TGCGCCAGCAGCCCCCGGGATTATGGCTACACCTTC,CASSPRDYGYTF
TRBD1,TRBV25-1,TRBJ2-1,16,.,TGTGCCAGCAGTGAATTTAGAACCGGGACAGACAATGAGCAGTTCTTC,CASSEFRTGTDNEQFF
.,TRBV6-6,TRBJ2-5,12,.,TGTGCCAGCAGAGCTGACAGGGAGACCCAGTACTTC,CASRADRETQYF
.,TRBV7-8,TRBJ2-1,13,.,TGTGCCAGCAACCCAAATCCGAGGGATGAGCAGTTCTTC,CASNPNPRDEQFF
TRBD1,TRBV24-1,TRBJ2-5,20,.,TGTGCCACCAGTGAGTCTAGATTGGCCCCCCCGGGACAGAAAAAAGAGACCCAGTACTTC,CATSESRLAPPGQKKETQYF
TRBD1,TRBV5-4,TRBJ1-1,14,.,TGTGCCAGCAGAACTGGACAGGGGAACACTGAAGCTTTCTTT,CASRTGQGNTEAFF
TRBD1,TRBV4-1,TRBJ2-7,16,.,TGCGCCAGCAGCCAAGAGGACAGGGAGATCTCCTACGAGCAGTACTTC,CASSQEDREISYEQYF
.,TRBV20-1,TRBJ2-5,11,.,TGCAGTGCTAGATATCTTGAGACCCAGTACTTC,CSARYLETQYF
.,TRBV5-1,TRBJ1-6,15,few,TGCGCCAGCAGCCATAGCGGGCTGAGTAATTCACCCCTCCACTTT,CASSHSGLSNSPLHF
.,TRBV29-1,TRBJ2-7,15,.,TGCAGCGTTGAACTTCAGGGTCACCCCCCCTACGAGCAGTACTTC,CSVELQGHPPYEQYF
TRBD2,TRBV2,TRBJ2-5,14,.,TGTGCCAGTAAGCCCCAGGCGGGAGGAGAGACCCAGTACTTC,CASKPQAGGETQYF
TRBD2,TRBV28,TRBJ2-3,17,.,TGTGCCAGCAGTCCCCCTCCGCAAGCGGGGGCAAGGGATACGCAGTATTTT,CASSPPPQAGARDTQYF
.,TRBV10-3,TRBJ2-7,14,.,TGTGCCATCAGCCCGGGGCAGGGGCCCTACGAGCAGTACTTC,CAISPGQGPYEQYF
.,TRBV6-4,TRBJ1-1,15,.,TGTGCCAGCAGTGATCAGGACATAAGACACACTGAAGCTTTCTTT,CASSDQDIRHTEAFF
.,TRBV4-1,TRBJ2-7,14,.,TGCGCCAGCAGCCCCCGGGCAGCGGCCTACGAGCAGTACTTC,CASSPRAAAYEQYF
TRBD1,TRBV19,TRBJ1-2,13,.,TGTGCCAGTAGTATACGACAGGGGCGAGGCTACACCTTC,CASSIRQGRGYTF
TRBD1,TRBV18,TRBJ2-5,14,.,TGTGCCAGCTCACGGGGACAGATACAAGAGACCCAGTACTTC,CASSRGQIQETQYF
.,TRBV5-1,TRBJ2-7,14,.,TGCGCCAGCAGCCCCGGGACTGCAGGGGGGGAGCAGTACTTC,CASSPGTAGGEQYF